This is a list of T cell receptor beta chains from one sample in a study of shared clonotypes between healthy human individuals. Assay: immunoSEQ multiplex PCR; the TCRdb copy retains only in-frame clones and omits some. The data show about 2,100,000 clones, about 92% seen once. Material for sequencing was naive CD8+ T cells from PBMCs. Receptor source: a man aged 18 to 29 in good health. Some clones in this sample may be carry-over from other donors' samples. Each CDR3 is given with its conserved first and last residue. The D gene is left open where the match is weak. Rows give clone size only sometimes, using once, few, many, or a class for an expanded clone.

TGTGCCAGCAGCTTAGATAGTGGCTACACCTTC,CASSLDSGYTF,NA,TRBV11-3,NA,TRBJ1-2
TGCGCCAGCAGTGAGGCAAGGGACAGGTGGAATGGAAACACCATATATTTT,CASSEARDRWNGNTIYF,once,TRBV10-1,TRBD1,TRBJ1-3
TGTGCCAGCAGCGTAGGGGGACAGATCGGCTACGAGCAGTACTTC,CASSVGGQIGYEQYF,NA,TRBV9,TRBD1,TRBJ2-7
TGCGCCAGCAGCGAGGGACAGGTCTTAGGCACAGATACGCAGTATTTT,CASSEGQVLGTDTQYF,NA,TRBV4-3,TRBD1,TRBJ2-3
TGTGCCAGTAGGTCCCAGGGTATGAACACTGAAGCTTTCTTT,CASRSQGMNTEAFF,NA,TRBV19,NA,TRBJ1-1
TGTGCCAGTAGTATAGTCGGATCGAGCACAGATACGCAGTATTTT,CASSIVGSSTDTQYF,NA,TRBV19,NA,TRBJ2-3
TGTGCCAGCAGTGAGGAGAGGGTCCGGGAGACCCAGTACTTC,CASSEERVRETQYF,NA,TRBV2,NA,TRBJ2-5
TGTGCCAGCGGACCAGGATGGGAAACTGAAGCTTTCTTT,CASGPGWETEAFF,NA,TRBV6-6,NA,TRBJ1-1
TGCAGCGTTGATGCACAGGGGTTTGGAGCAGATACGCAGTATTTT,CSVDAQGFGADTQYF,NA,TRBV29-1,TRBD1,TRBJ2-3
TGTGCCAGCGGACAAGTTAGGGGCTCGGGCGGGGAGCTGTTTTTT,CASGQVRGSGGELFF,NA,TRBV9,NA,TRBJ2-2
TGTGCCAGCACCCCTAGCGTCTCCTACAATGAGCAGTTCTTC,CASTPSVSYNEQFF,NA,TRBV7-2,NA,TRBJ2-1
TGTGCCAGCAGCTTATCGGGTGGGAAGACCCAGTACTTC,CASSLSGGKTQYF,NA,TRBV7-3,NA,TRBJ2-5
TGTGCCAGCAGCTTCGGCGGGGAGAGCTCCTACGAGCAGTACTTC,CASSFGGESSYEQYF,NA,TRBV11-2,NA,TRBJ2-7
TGTGCCAGCAGTGAACATAATTGGTTCTTC,CASSEHNWFF,few,TRBV6-1,NA,TRBJ2-1
TGTGCCAGCACCCCATCCGGACAGGGGGTATACACCGGGGAGCTGTTTTTT,CASTPSGQGVYTGELFF,NA,TRBV7-7,TRBD1,TRBJ2-2
TGTGCCAGCAGCTTAGCGGACAGGTTAAGCGATACGCAGTATTTT,CASSLADRLSDTQYF,NA,TRBV11-2,TRBD1,TRBJ2-3
TGTGCCAGTAGGGACAGGGGGACCTACGAGCAGTACTTC,CASRDRGTYEQYF,NA,TRBV19,TRBD1,TRBJ2-7
TGTGCCAGCAGCTTACTAGCGGGAGGGGTAGGTTACAATGAGCAGTTCTTC,CASSLLAGGVGYNEQFF,NA,TRBV28,TRBD2,TRBJ2-1
TGCAGCGTCCCAGATACAGGGGACAATGAGCAGTTCTTC,CSVPDTGDNEQFF,NA,TRBV29-1,TRBD1,TRBJ2-1
TGTGCCAGCAGTACCTTGACAGGGACTAACTATGGCTACACCTTC,CASSTLTGTNYGYTF,NA,TRBV27,TRBD1,TRBJ1-2
TGTGCCAGCAGCTTAGATACAACGGGACGGGGACCCTACGAGCAGTACTTC,CASSLDTTGRGPYEQYF,NA,TRBV7-9,NA,TRBJ2-7
TGTGCCAGCAGTTTAACCAGATGGACAGCCCTAGTATGGACCAATGAGCAGTTCTTC,CASSLTRWTALVWTNEQFF,NA,TRBV28,NA,TRBJ2-1
TGTGCCAGCAGCCTCTTAGTTGGCGGCTACGAGCAGTACTTC,CASSLLVGGYEQYF,NA,TRBV27,NA,TRBJ2-7
TGTGCCAGTAGTATAGGCGGCTGGTTGACTGAAGCTTTCTTT,CASSIGGWLTEAFF,few,TRBV19,NA,TRBJ1-1
TGCGCCAGCAGCCAACGAATTGTACAGGGACAGCCCCAGCATTTT,CASSQRIVQGQPQHF,NA,TRBV4-3,NA,TRBJ1-5
TGTGCCAGCAGTGAAACTCGTCTGCCAGTTTGGGGCTACACCTTC,CASSETRLPVWGYTF,NA,TRBV2,NA,TRBJ1-2
TGTGCCAGCAGTTCCTACACAGATACGCAGTATTTT,CASSSYTDTQYF,NA,TRBV28,NA,TRBJ2-3
TGTGCCACCCTGGACCGGGACGAGGATACGCAGTATTTT,CATLDRDEDTQYF,NA,TRBV2,NA,TRBJ2-3
TGTGCCAGCAGCCTACCGAATCAGCCCCAGCATTTT,CASSLPNQPQHF,NA,TRBV7-9,NA,TRBJ1-5
TGCAGCGTGGGTCCCGGGACAGGGTACTCCTACAATGAGCAGTTCTTC,CSVGPGTGYSYNEQFF,NA,TRBV29-1,TRBD1,TRBJ2-1
TGTGCCAGCAGCTATGAGAGGTTTTTGTACGAGCAGTACTTC,CASSYERFLYEQYF,few,TRBV7-7,NA,TRBJ2-7
TGTGCCAGCAGCTTGGGGGCAGGGGGCTTCTACGAGCAGTACTTC,CASSLGAGGFYEQYF,NA,TRBV5-6,TRBD1,TRBJ2-7
TGTGCCAGCAGCATGACAGGGGGCACTGAAGCTTTCTTT,CASSMTGGTEAFF,NA,TRBV7-9,TRBD1,TRBJ1-1
TGTGCCAGCAGTGAAACACGACACCCCAGGGGCTACACCTTC,CASSETRHPRGYTF,NA,TRBV2,NA,TRBJ1-2
TGTGCCAGCAGCTCGGGACCCATGAACACTGAAGCTTTCTTT,CASSSGPMNTEAFF,few,TRBV7-9,NA,TRBJ1-1
TGTGCCAGCAGTGGATGGACAGAGAACACCGGGGAGCTGTTTTTT,CASSGWTENTGELFF,NA,TRBV25-1,NA,TRBJ2-2
TGCGCCAGCAGCGACAGGACGGGGGAATACGAGCAGTACTTC,CASSDRTGEYEQYF,NA,TRBV4-1,NA,TRBJ2-7
TGTGCCAGCAGCTTAGGACGGACCGGGGAGCTGTTTTTT,CASSLGRTGELFF,once,TRBV7-8,NA,TRBJ2-2
TGTGCCAGCGGGACCCTTATACAGGGCCATAATGAAAAACTGTTTTTT,CASGTLIQGHNEKLFF,NA,TRBV25-1,NA,TRBJ1-4
TGTGCCAGCAGTGAAGGACAGGGAAACATTCAGTACTTC,CASSEGQGNIQYF,NA,TRBV6-1,TRBD1,TRBJ2-4
TGTGCCAGCAGTTTATCGGAAAGGGGGCTGACCGGGGAGCTGTTTTTT,CASSLSERGLTGELFF,NA,TRBV27,TRBD1,TRBJ2-2
TGTGCCAGCAGTTCGATAGCGACTACTAGCACAGATACGCAGTATTTT,CASSSIATTSTDTQYF,NA,TRBV27,NA,TRBJ2-3
TGTGCCAGCAGCCAGGACAGGCACGAGCAGTACTTC,CASSQDRHEQYF,NA,TRBV7-9,TRBD1,TRBJ2-7
TGTGCCACCGGGTTCCGGGCCAGCGATGAGCAGTTCTTC,CATGFRASDEQFF,NA,TRBV15,NA,TRBJ2-1
TGTGCCACGGAACAGGGCAGGGGGAACCAAGAGACCCAGTACTTC,CATEQGRGNQETQYF,NA,TRBV28,TRBD1,TRBJ2-5
TGTGCCAGCAGTGCGACTAGCGGGAGACCCTACAATGAGCAGTTCTTC,CASSATSGRPYNEQFF,NA,TRBV6-1,TRBD2,TRBJ2-1